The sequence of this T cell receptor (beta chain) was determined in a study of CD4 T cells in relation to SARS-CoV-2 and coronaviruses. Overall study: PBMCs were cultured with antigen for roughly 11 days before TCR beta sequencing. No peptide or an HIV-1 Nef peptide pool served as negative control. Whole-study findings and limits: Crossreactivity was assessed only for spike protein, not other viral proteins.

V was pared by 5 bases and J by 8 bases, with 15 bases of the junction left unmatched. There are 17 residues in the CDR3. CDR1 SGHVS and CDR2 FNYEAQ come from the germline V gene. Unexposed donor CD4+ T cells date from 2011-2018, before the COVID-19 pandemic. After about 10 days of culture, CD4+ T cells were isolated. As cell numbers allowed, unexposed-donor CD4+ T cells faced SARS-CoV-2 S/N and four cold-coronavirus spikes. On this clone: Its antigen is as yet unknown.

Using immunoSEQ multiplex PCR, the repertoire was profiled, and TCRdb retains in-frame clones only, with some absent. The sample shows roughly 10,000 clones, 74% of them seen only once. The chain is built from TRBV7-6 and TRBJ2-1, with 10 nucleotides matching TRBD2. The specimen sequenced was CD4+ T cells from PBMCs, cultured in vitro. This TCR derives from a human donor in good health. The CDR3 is CASSPRGGSGGRDEQFF. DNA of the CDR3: TGTGCCAGCAGCCCCCGGGGGGGTAGCGGGGGGCGGGATGAGCAGTTCTTC.